The clone carrying this T cell receptor beta chain was picked up one time. The antigen is not known. TCRbeta libraries were built with three rounds of nested PCR, modified from ARM-PCR. TCRdb reanalysed the multiplex PCR reads using MiXCR and keeps one entry per CDR3 protein. The table includes 91,000 or so distinct CDR3 sequences, less than 75% detected once. These data are taken from a study of tumor and adjacent non-tumor tissue in lung cancer. Notes on the study in general: In normal lung, the top 100 clones were significantly more dominant than in tumor.

The CDR3 runs to 14 residues. From germline, CDR1 is MNHEY and CDR2 SVGAGI. RNA was extracted from bulk tissue without any cell sorting. V and J are TRBV6-5 and TRBJ1-2; 7 bases line up with TRBD1. The source of this sequence is a man in his 60s with non-small cell lung cancer. Sequencing was carried out using lung tumor tissue. The CDR3 reads CVTSYGQANYGYTF. The CDR3 DNA is TGTGTCACGAGTTACGGACAGGCTAACTATGGCTACACCTTC.